These 5 T cell receptor beta chains share one sample of origin, sequenced in a study of T cells in Graves' hyperthyroidism and ophthalmopathy. Amplified TCR beta CDR3 regions came from RNA transcripts. HTBI primers were employed in a first-round RT-PCR of the TCR CDR3. Using its own MiXCR run on the multiplex PCR reads, TCRdb lists one record per CDR3 protein. The sample yields about 410,000 distinct CDR3 sequences, 14% to 15% seen once. Source material: blood. These receptors originate from a man in his late teens or twenties with Graves' ophthalmopathy.

This clonotype was detected many times. The V gene is TRBV7-6, the J gene TRBJ1-2; D ambiguous. Germline V gene lookup returns CDR1 SGHVS and CDR2 FNYEAQ. V gave up 8 bases and J gave up 2 bases, with 15 bases separating them. There are 14 residues in the CDR3. The CDR3 loop reads CASRDTRTNYGYTF. The CDR3 nucleotides read TGTGCCAGCCGCGACACACGAACGAACTATGGCTACACCTTC.

Many counts were recorded for this clonotype. The rearrangement joins TRBV2 to TRBJ2-2; unclear D gene. The CDR3 extends over 18 amino acids. The germline V gene encodes CDR1 SNHLY and CDR2 FYNNEI. Trimming shortened V by 7 bases and J by 3 bases, and 24 bases separated the two germline ends. The CDR3 loop reads CASTTLTVDTAHTGELFF. The CDR3 DNA reads TGTGCCAGCACCACCCTCACGGTCGACACGGCACACACCGGGGAGCTGTTTTTT.

As concerns this clonotype: A much larger clone lies one base from this, so it may be a read error. This chain uses TRBV7-2 with TRBJ1-5; D gene ambiguous. CDR1 is SGHTA and CDR2 is FQGNSA in the germline V gene. This CDR3 contains 15 residues. Trimming left V 1 base short and J 3 bases short, with 10 bases between. Here the CDR3 reads CASSLETGYNQPQHF. The CDR3 region has the DNA TGTGCCAGCAGCTTAGAGACGGGCTACAATCAGCCCCAGCATTTT. The full variable domain, completed using reference TRBV7-2 and TRBJ1-5, is GAGVSQSPSNKVTEKGKDVELRCDPISGHTALYWYRQSLGQGLEFLIYFQGNSAPDKSGLPSDRFSAERTGGSVSTLTIQRTQQEDSAVYLCASSLETGYNQPQHFGDGTRLSIL.

At least ten counts were recorded for this clonotype. The CDR3 DNA follows: TGCGCCAGCAGCTCGGGACTAGCGGGCGCCACCGGGGAGCTGTTTTTT. Its translation: CASSSGLAGATGELFF. The chain is built from TRBV5-1 and TRBJ2-2; 12 positions match TRBD2. V shed 3 bases, J shed 4 bases, and the junction held 4 bases outside the gene matches. Germline values: CDR1 SGHRS, CDR2 YFSETQ. CDR3 size: 16 residues.

This clonotype has only one observation. One end of the junction is discordant with germline, which a read error may explain. The V call is TRBV7-6, the J call TRBJ2-3; D is undetermined. The CDR3 has 13 residues. CDR1 SGHVS and CDR2 FNYEAQ come from the germline V gene. Here the CDR3 reads CASTLSPEDTQYF. The CDR3 bases are TGTGCCAGCACCTTATCACCCGAAGATACGCAGTATTTT.